This T cell receptor (beta chain) emerged from a study of T cell responses to AZD1222 COVID-19 vaccine. Study-level background: Doses given second, at about 4 or about 12 weeks, were pooled. Study-level points and caveats: Only after the peak T cell response were repertoires sampled. Spike-specific TCR breadth rose after two AZD1222 doses, and depth rose as well. Targets within unmutated variant regions were reportedly found for nearly half of spike-specific TCRs.

This clone was detected only a few times. Its specificity is unknown. The repertoire was sequenced with immunoSEQ multiplex PCR; TCRdb's copy has only in-frame clones and lacks some. The sample consists of over 120,000 clones, more than 90% of them appearing once. The CDR3 length is 17 residues. V lost 3 bases, J lost 2 bases, and 10 bases stayed unmatched. Per the germline V gene, CDR1 is LNHDA and CDR2 is SQIVND (reference sequence). The specimen was peripheral blood, collected on day 0 of AZD1222 vaccination. The TCR sequence derives from an adult in good health. The gene calls are TRBV19 and TRBJ2-1; 7 positions match TRBD2. In nucleotides, the CDR3 is TGTGCCAGTAGTATTCTGGGGAGGGCCGTCGCCTACAATGAGCAGTTCTTC. It is translated as CASSILGRAVAYNEQFF.